This T cell receptor beta chain was sequenced for a study of response to subunit inactivated influenza vaccine. Via MiXCR, TCRdb re-called the RT-PCR reads, giving one row per CDR3 protein. Among 650,000 to 800,000 distinct CDR3 sequences, 11% to 15% were seen once, and the ten largest hold 6% to 8%. Study observations and caveats: That few new T cells are recruited by each seasonal influenza vaccination was the authors' suggestion.

Per germline, CDR1 SEHNR and CDR2 FQNEAQ (reference sequence). V was cut by 7 bases and J by 3 bases, with 12 bases left in between. CDR3 size: 13 residues. This clonotype was seen a handful of times. Its antigen is still unknown. The chain carries TRBV7-9 and TRBJ1-2; no clear D gene. The material sequenced was PBMCs from blood, taken about 14 days before vaccination. The origin of this receptor is a man in his forties or fifties who received an inactivated influenza vaccine. The CDR3, as DNA: TGTGCCAGCAACGTAGGAACGGACTATGGCTACACCTTC. Residues: CASNVGTDYGYTF.